Below, 21 T cell receptor beta chains from the same sample are listed, as sequenced in a study of CD8+ T cells in alopecia areata. From alopecia areata patients, lesional scalp punch biopsies and peripheral blood were collected. cDNA prepared by RNA extraction and subsequent reverse transcription served as the template for sequencing. Generated by immunoSEQ multiplex PCR, the TCRdb table keeps only in-frame clones and is missing some. The repertoire holds about 12,000 clones, with about 61% as singletons. The specimen was skin. The receptors stem from a human donor with alopecia areata.

CDR3 in DNA: TGCGCCAGCGGTCGGGACAGAGGTACACCCCTCCACTTT. Translated, it gives CASGRDRGTPLHF. The J gene is TRBJ1-6, the V gene TRBV4-3, with 7 bases fitting TRBD1. The CDR3 is made up of 13 amino acids. V trimming: 8 bases; J trimming: 11 bases; junction bases outside the gene matches: 9. The germline V gene encodes CDR1 LGHNA and CDR2 YSLEER.

Here the CDR3 reads CASKGTVSNQPQHF. The DNA for the CDR3 is TGTGCCAGCAAAGGTACAGTAAGCAATCAGCCCCAGCATTTT. V is TRBV28 and J is TRBJ1-5; D remains ambiguous. V lost 7 bases to trimming and J lost 1 base, with 11 bases between them. The V gene's germline CDR1 is MDHEN and CDR2 SYDVKM. The CDR3 is 14 residues long.

The chain has TRBV5-1 and TRBJ2-1; D call uncertain. This CDR3 is built from 11 residues. CDR1 SGHRS and CDR2 YFSETQ come from the germline V gene. V lost 5 bases, J lost 7 bases, and 7 bases lay in between. The CDR3 sequence: CASRAQNEQFF. CDR3 DNA: TGCGCCAGCAGGGCCCAAAATGAGCAGTTCTTC. Full variable domain (outside the CDR3, taken from reference TRBV5-1 and TRBJ2-1): KAGVTQTPRYLIKTRGQQVTLSCSPISGHRSVSWYQQTPGQGLQFLFEYFSETQRNKGNFPGRFSGRQFSNSRSEMNVSTLELGDSALYLCASRAQNEQFFGPGTRLTVL.

The rearrangement joins TRBV9 to TRBJ2-5; TRBD2 matches 14 bases. Germline values: CDR1 SGDLS, CDR2 YYNGEE. Trimming removed 0 bases from V and 2 bases from J; junction bases left unmatched: 6. This CDR3 has 18 amino acids. CDR3 residues: CASSVGRLAGGTQETQYF. In DNA, the CDR3 is TGTGCCAGCAGCGTAGGTCGACTAGCGGGGGGGACACAAGAGACCCAGTACTTC.

The chain is built from TRBV7-2 and TRBJ2-5; D is possibly TRBD1 (6 bases). This CDR3 spans 15 amino acids. Germline loops: CDR1 SGHTA, CDR2 FQGNSA. V lost 0 bases and J 2 bases, leaving 10 bases between the germline ends. CDR3 sequence reads: CASSLAVGAQETQYF. CDR3 bases: TGTGCCAGCAGCTTAGCGGTGGGGGCACAAGAGACCCAGTACTTC.

This clone was found a few times. The CDR3 sequence is CASSASGPVSPLHF. For the CDR3, the DNA is TGTGCCAGCAGTGCCTCGGGGCCGGTATCACCCCTCCACTTT. This sequence joins TRBV6-6 and TRBJ1-6; D may be TRBD1 (5 bases). V lost 5 bases and J lost 10, with 15 bases in between. Germline CDR1 reads MNHNY; CDR2 reads SVGAGI (reference sequence). The CDR3 has 14 residues.

The chain recombines TRBV28 with TRBJ1-6; 11 positions agree with TRBD1. The CDR3 covers 15 residues. V dropped 3 bases and J dropped 10; count of bases not matched to a gene: 5. The germline V gene has CDR1 MDHEN and CDR2 SYDVKM. CDR3 amino acids: CASSLGTGGSSPLHF. The CDR3 DNA reads TGTGCCAGCAGTTTGGGGACAGGGGGATCATCACCCCTCCACTTT.

CDR3 loop: CASSSTGQRETQYF. DNA of the CDR3: TGCGCCAGCAGCTCAACGGGCCAACGAGAGACCCAGTACTTC. The chain combines TRBV5-1 with TRBJ2-5; D gene ambiguous. The germline gives CDR1 SGHRS, CDR2 YFSETQ. Trimming left V 3 bases short and J 4 bases short, with 13 bases between. The CDR3 is 14 amino acids.

This chain connects TRBV27 to TRBJ1-1; D call uncertain. The V gene lost 4 bases and the J gene lost 0 bases, with 9 bases spanning the gap. This CDR3 is built from 14 residues. Per germline, CDR1 MNHEY and CDR2 SMNVEV (reference sequence). The CDR3 loop is CASSSDVMNTEAFF. The CDR3 nucleotides are TGTGCCAGCAGTTCAGACGTGATGAACACTGAAGCTTTCTTT.

The chain links TRBV27 to TRBJ1-6; D remains unclear. The CDR3 is made up of 12 amino acids. V lost 5 bases and J 18 bases, leaving 17 bases between the germline ends. Germline CDR1 and CDR2: MNHEY and SMNVEV (reference sequence). Written as DNA, the CDR3 is TGTGCCAGCAGTACGCCCGGGAGGGCGGCCCACTTT. Amino acids: CASSTPGRAAHF.

This chain uses TRBV6-6 with TRBJ2-7; D unresolved. Trimming left V 5 bases short and J 0 bases short, with 8 bases between. The germline V gene encodes CDR1 MNHNY and CDR2 SVGAGI (reference sequence). The CDR3 spans 13 residues. CDR3 DNA sequence: TGTGCCAGCAGTCCGGACGCCTCCTACGAGCAGTACTTC. Protein: CASSPDASYEQYF.

This clone was found once. The chain couples TRBV18 to TRBJ2-5; D gene uncertain. The CDR3 extends over 13 amino acids. Germline lookup yields CDR1 KGHSH and CDR2 LQKENI. V lost 1 base and J lost 4, with 7 bases in between. CDR3 sequence reads: CASSPRTGETQYF. CDR3 DNA: TGTGCCAGCTCACCACGCACCGGAGAGACCCAGTACTTC. Based on the CDR3 plus reference TRBV18 and TRBJ2-5, the full variable domain is NAGVMQNPRHLVRRRGQEARLRCSPMKGHSHVYWYRQLPEEGLKFMVYLQKENIIDESGMPKERFSAEFPKEGPSILRIQQVVRGDSAAYFCASSPRTGETQYFGPGTRLLVL.

The rearrangement joins TRBV7-2 to TRBJ2-3; D not resolved. Germline V lookup: CDR1 SGHTA, CDR2 FQGNSA. This CDR3 region has 13 residues. V lost 5 bases, J lost 4 bases, and 10 bases lay in between. This CDR3 reads CASSLRFSDTQYF. The CDR3, as DNA: TGTGCCAGCAGCCTCCGATTTTCAGATACGCAGTATTTT. Drawing the rest from reference TRBV7-2 and TRBJ2-3, the complete variable domain is GAGVSQSPSNKVTEKGKDVELRCDPISGHTALYWYRQSLGQGLEFLIYFQGNSAPDKSGLPSDRFSAERTGGSVSTLTIQRTQQEDSAVYLCASSLRFSDTQYFGPGTRLTVL.

This clone came up a few times. CDR3 in DNA: TGTGCCAGCAGTGAAGGGTCAGTAGCTCCCGGTGAGCAGTTCTTC. Amino acid sequence: CASSEGSVAPGEQFF. The chain recombines TRBV2 with TRBJ2-1; D gene ambiguous. The V end lost 1 base, the J end lost 9 bases, and 16 bases lay between the germline ends. Germline V gives CDR1 SNHLY, CDR2 FYNNEI. This CDR3 comprises 15 residues.

The chain links TRBV4-3 to TRBJ2-1; 7 bases line up with TRBD2. V was clipped by 1 base and J by 3 bases; unmatched bases: 6. CDR3 length equals 16 residues. Per the germline V gene, CDR1 is LGHNA and CDR2 is YSLEER. As DNA, the CDR3 is TGCGCCAGCAGCCAAGCCTCTACTAGCGACTACAATGAGCAGTTCTTC. Amino acid sequence: CASSQASTSDYNEQFF.

This clone was counted a single time. The V gene is TRBV28, the J gene TRBJ2-5; TRBD2 matches 9 bases. The V and J ends lost 6 bases and 4 bases, in that order; junction bases with no gene match: 6. Per germline, CDR1 MDHEN and CDR2 SYDVKM. The CDR3 contains 14 residues. The CDR3 here is CASRGLAGVETQYF. CDR3 in DNA: TGTGCCAGCAGGGGACTAGCTGGGGTAGAGACCCAGTACTTC.

The V call is TRBV7-9, the J call TRBJ1-6; D ambiguous. Trimming shortened V by 7 bases and J by 5 bases, and 15 bases separated the two germline ends. The CDR3 loop spans 15 amino acids. Germline CDR1 SEHNR, CDR2 FQNEAQ (reference sequence). The CDR3 DNA follows: TGTGCCAGCACCCCCCGGGCAGGAGATAATTCACCCCTCCACTTT. This encodes CASTPRAGDNSPLHF. Full variable domain (outside the CDR3, taken from reference TRBV7-9 and TRBJ1-6): DTGVSQNPRHKITKRGQNVTFRCDPISEHNRLYWYRQTLGQGPEFLTYFQNEAQLEKSRLLSDRFSAERPKGSFSTLEIQRTEQGDSAMYLCASTPRAGDNSPLHFGNGTRLTVT.

The rearrangement links TRBV28 to TRBJ1-1; D perhaps matches TRBD1 (6 bases). The CDR3 sequence is 15 residues long. Germline V gene sequence: CDR1 MDHEN, CDR2 SYDVKM. Trimming removed 5 bases at V and 3 bases at J, with 16 bases between. The CDR3 region is CASSPLLRGDTEAFF. CDR3 DNA: TGTGCCAGCAGTCCCCTATTGAGGGGGGACACTGAAGCTTTCTTT.

CDR3 loop: CASRNQGQGPYEQYF. CDR3 nucleotides: TGTGCCAGCAGAAACCAGGGACAGGGGCCCTACGAGCAGTACTTC. The chain has TRBV7-2 and TRBJ2-7; 10 nucleotides line up with TRBD1. V gave up 6 bases and J gave up 2 bases; unmatched junction bases: 7. The CDR3 spans 15 residues. Looked up from germline, CDR1 is SGHTA and CDR2 is FQGNSA. The variable domain in full, completed from reference TRBV7-2 and TRBJ2-7, reads GAGVSQSPSNKVTEKGKDVELRCDPISGHTALYWYRQSLGQGLEFLIYFQGNSAPDKSGLPSDRFSAERTGGSVSTLTIQRTQQEDSAVYLCASRNQGQGPYEQYFGPGTRLTVT.

The chain recombines TRBV15 with TRBJ2-7; weak D call: TRBD1 (5 bases). The CDR3 is 16 residues long. V was cut by 0 bases and J by 5 bases, with 17 bases left in between. The germline V gene has CDR1 LNHNV and CDR2 YYDKDF (reference sequence). The CDR3, as DNA: TGTGCCACCAGCAGAGATCAAATCCAGGGTGGTGACGAGCAGTACTTC. It specifies CATSRDQIQGGDEQYF.

As DNA, the CDR3 is TGTGCCAGCTCACCATCCAACAGACCGAACACTGAAGCTTTCTTT. It translates to CASSPSNRPNTEAFF. The chain is built from TRBV18 and TRBJ1-1; D gene unclear. This CDR3 is 15 amino acids long. The germline CDR1 and CDR2 sequences are KGHSH and LQKENI. The V end was cut by 2 bases, the J end by 1 base, with 11 bases between.